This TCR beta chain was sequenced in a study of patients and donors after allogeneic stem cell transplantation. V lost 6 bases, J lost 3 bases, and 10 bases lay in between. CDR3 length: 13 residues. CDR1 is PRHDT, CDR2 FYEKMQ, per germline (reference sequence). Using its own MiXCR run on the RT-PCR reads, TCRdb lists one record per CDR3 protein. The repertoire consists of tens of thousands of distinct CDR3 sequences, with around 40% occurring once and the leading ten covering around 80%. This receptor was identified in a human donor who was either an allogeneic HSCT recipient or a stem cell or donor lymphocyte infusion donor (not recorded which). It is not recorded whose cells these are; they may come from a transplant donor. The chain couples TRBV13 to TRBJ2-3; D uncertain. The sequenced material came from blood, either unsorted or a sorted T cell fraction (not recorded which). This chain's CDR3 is CASSSARTDTQYF. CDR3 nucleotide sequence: TGTGCCAGCAGTTCTGCGAGGACAGATACGCAGTATTTT.